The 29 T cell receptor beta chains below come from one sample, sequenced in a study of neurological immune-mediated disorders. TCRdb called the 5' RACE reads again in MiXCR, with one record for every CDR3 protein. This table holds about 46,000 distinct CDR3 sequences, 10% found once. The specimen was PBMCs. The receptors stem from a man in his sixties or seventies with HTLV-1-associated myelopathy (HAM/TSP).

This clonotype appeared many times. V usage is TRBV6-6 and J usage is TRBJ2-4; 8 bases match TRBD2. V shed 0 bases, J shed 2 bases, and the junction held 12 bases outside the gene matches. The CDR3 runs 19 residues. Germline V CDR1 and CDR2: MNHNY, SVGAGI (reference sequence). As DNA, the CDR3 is TGTGCCAGCAGTTACTCAGGGTCGGGAGGGGTGGGCTCCAAAAACATTCAGTACTTC. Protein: CASSYSGSGGVGSKNIQYF.

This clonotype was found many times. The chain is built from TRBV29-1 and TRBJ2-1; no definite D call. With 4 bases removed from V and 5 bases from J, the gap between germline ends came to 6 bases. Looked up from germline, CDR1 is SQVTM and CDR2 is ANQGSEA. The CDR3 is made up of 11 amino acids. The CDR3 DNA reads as TGCAGCGTTGGGCAGAACAATGAGCAGTTCTTC. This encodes CSVGQNNEQFF.

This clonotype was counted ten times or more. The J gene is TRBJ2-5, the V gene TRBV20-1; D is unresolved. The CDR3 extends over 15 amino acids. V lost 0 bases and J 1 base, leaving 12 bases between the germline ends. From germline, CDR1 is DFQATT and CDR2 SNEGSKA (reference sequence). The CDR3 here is CSARDGVESQETQYF. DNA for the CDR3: TGCAGTGCTAGAGATGGAGTCGAGTCCCAAGAGACCCAGTACTTC.

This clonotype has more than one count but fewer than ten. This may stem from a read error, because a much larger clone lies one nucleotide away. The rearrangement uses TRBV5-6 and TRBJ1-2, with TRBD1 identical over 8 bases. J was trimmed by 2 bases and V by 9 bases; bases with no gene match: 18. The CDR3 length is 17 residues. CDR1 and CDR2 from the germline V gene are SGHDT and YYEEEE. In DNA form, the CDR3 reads TGTGCCAACAGTTTTGGAGCTCGACAGGGGCCCAACTATGGCTACACCTTC. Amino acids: CANSFGARQGPNYGYTF.

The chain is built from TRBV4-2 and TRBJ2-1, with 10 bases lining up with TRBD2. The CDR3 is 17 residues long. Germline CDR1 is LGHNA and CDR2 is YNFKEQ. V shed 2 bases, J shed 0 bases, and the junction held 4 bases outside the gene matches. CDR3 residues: CASSQQPSGSSYNEQFF. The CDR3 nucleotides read TGTGCCAGCAGCCAACAGCCTAGCGGGAGCTCCTACAATGAGCAGTTCTTC.

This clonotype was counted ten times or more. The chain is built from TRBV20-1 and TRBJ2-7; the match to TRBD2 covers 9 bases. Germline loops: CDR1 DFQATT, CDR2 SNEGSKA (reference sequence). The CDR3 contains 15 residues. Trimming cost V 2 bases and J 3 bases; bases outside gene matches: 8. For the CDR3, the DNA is TGCAGTGCTAGATTTTCGGGGACTAGCAGCTACGAGCAGTACTTC. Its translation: CSARFSGTSSYEQYF.

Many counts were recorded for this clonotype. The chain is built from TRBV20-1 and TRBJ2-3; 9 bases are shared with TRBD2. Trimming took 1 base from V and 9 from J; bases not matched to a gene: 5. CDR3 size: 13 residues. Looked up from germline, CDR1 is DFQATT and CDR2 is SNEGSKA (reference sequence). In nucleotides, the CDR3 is TGCAGTGCTAGAGGCGGGAGGGCCAGGACGCAGTATTTT. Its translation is CSARGGRARTQYF.

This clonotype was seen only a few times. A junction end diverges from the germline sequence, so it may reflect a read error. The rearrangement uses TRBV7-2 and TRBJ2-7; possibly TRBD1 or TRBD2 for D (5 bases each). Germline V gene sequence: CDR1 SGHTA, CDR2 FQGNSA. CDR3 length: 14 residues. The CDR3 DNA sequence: TGTGCCAGCAGCCTAGCCTGGGGGTCCTACGAGCAGTACTTC. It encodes CASSLAWGSYEQYF.

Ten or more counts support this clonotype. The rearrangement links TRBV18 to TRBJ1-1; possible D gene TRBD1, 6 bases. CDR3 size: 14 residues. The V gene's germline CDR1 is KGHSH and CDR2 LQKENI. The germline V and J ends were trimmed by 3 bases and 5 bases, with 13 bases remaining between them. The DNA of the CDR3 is TGTGCCAGCTCACCCCCAACAGGGCGAACTGAAGCTTTCTTT. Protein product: CASSPPTGRTEAFF.

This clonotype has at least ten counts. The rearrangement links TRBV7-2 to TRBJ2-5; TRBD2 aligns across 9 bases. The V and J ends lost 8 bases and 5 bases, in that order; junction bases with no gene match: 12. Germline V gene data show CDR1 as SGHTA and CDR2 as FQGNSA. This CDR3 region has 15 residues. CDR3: CASRGGLSGRETQYF. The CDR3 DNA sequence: TGTGCCAGCCGGGGGGGGTTGAGCGGGAGGGAGACCCAGTACTTC.

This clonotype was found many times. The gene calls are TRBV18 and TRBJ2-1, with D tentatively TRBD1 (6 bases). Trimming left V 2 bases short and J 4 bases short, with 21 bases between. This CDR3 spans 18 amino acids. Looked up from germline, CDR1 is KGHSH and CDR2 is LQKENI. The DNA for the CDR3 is TGTGCCAGCTCACCAAGAGGACAGCCTCCTTTGGGGTACAATGAGCAGTTCTTC. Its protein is CASSPRGQPPLGYNEQFF.

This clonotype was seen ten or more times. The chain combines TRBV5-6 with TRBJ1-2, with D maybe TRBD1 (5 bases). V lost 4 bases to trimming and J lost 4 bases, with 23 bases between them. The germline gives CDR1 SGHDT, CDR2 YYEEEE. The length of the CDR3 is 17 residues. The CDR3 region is CASSPGVRRGLSYGYTF. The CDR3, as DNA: TGTGCCAGCAGCCCCGGCGTGAGAAGGGGACTGAGCTATGGCTACACCTTC.

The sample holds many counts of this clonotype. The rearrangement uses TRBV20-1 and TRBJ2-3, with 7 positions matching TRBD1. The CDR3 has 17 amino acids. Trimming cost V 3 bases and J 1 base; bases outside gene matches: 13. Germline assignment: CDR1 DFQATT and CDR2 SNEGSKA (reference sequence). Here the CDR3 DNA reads TGCAGTGCTAGTAGAGGGGGCGCAGGTTCAGGCACAGATACGCAGTATTTT. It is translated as CSASRGGAGSGTDTQYF.

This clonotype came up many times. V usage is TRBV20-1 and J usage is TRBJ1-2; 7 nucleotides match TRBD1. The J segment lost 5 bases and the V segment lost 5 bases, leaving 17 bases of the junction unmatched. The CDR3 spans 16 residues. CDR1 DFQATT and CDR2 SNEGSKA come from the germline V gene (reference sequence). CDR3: CSAPPTSTGSRYGYTF. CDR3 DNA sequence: TGCAGTGCTCCCCCCACCTCGACAGGGTCGAGGTATGGCTACACCTTC.

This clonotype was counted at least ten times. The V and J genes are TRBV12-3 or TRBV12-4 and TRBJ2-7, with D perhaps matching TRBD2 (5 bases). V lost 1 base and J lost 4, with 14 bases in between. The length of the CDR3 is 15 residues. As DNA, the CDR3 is TGTGCCAGCAGTTTAGATGGGAGCCATAGATACGAGCAGTACTTC. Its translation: CASSLDGSHRYEQYF.

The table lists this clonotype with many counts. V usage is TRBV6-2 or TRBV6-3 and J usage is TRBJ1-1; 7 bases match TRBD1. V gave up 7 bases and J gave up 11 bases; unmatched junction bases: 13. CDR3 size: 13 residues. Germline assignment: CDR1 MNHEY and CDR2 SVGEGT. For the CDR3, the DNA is TGTGCCAGCACCGCCAGACAGGGTGGAAGGGCTTTCTTT. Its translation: CASTARQGGRAFF.

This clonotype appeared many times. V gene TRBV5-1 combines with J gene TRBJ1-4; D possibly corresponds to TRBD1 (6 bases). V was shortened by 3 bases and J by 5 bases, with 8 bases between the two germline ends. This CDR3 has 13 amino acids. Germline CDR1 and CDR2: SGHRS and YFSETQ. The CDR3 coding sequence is TGCGCCAGCAGCTCCAGGGGAAATGAAAAACTGTTTTTT. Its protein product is CASSSRGNEKLFF.

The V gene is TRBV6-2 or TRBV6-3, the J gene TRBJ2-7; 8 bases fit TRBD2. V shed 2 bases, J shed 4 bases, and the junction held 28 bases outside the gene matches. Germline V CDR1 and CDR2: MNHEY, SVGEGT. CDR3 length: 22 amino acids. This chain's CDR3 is CASSYTARWAGGLSGGFYEQYF. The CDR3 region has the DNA TGTGCCAGCAGTTACACCGCTAGGTGGGCGGGAGGCCTTTCAGGCGGATTTTACGAGCAGTACTTC.

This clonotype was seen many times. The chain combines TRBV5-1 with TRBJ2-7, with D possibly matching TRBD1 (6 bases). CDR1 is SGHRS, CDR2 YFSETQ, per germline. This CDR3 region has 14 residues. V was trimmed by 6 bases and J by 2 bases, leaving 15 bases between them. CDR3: CASTRGGTTYEQYF. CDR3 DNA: TGCGCCAGCACCCGAGGGGGTACGACCTACGAGCAGTACTTC.

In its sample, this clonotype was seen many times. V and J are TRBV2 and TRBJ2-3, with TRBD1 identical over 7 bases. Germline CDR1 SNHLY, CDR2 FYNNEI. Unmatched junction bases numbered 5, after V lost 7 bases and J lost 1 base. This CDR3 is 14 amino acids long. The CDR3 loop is CASKRDRGTDTQYF. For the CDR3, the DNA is TGTGCCAGCAAACGGGACAGAGGCACAGATACGCAGTATTTT.

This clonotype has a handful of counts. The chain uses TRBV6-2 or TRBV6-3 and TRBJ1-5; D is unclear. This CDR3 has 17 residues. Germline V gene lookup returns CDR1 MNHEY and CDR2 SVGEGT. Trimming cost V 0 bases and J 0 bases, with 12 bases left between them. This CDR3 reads CASSYSNVWNSNQPQHF. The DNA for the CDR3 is TGTGCCAGCAGTTACTCGAATGTATGGAATAGCAATCAGCCCCAGCATTTT.

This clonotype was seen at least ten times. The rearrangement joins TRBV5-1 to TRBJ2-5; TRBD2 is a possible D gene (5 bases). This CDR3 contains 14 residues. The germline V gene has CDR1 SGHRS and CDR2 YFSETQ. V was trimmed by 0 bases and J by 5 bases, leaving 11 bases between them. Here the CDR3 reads CASSLGLRGETQYF. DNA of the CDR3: TGCGCCAGCAGCTTGGGACTTAGAGGGGAGACCCAGTACTTC.

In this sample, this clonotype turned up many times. The CDR3 DNA reads TGTGCCACCAGCGGGCGAGGGACACAGGGGGATGAGCAGTTCTTC. It is translated as CATSGRGTQGDEQFF. The gene calls are TRBV15 and TRBJ2-1; 8 positions match TRBD1. With 5 bases clipped from V and 8 bases from J, the junction kept 11 bases outside the gene matches. The CDR3 runs to 15 residues. Germline V gives CDR1 LNHNV, CDR2 YYDKDF (reference sequence).

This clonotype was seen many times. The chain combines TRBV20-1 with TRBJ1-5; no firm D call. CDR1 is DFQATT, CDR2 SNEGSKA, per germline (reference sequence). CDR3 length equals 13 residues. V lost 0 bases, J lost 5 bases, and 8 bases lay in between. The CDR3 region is CSAREGSDQPQHF. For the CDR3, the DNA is TGCAGTGCTAGAGAGGGTTCCGATCAGCCCCAGCATTTT.

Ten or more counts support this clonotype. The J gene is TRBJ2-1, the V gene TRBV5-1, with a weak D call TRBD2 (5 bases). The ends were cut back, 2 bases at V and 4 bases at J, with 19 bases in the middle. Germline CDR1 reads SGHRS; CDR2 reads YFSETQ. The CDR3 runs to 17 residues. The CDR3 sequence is CASSFSRPRTSYNEQFF. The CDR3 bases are TGCGCCAGCAGCTTCTCTAGGCCCCGGACTTCGTACAATGAGCAGTTCTTC. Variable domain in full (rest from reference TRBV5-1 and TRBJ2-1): KAGVTQTPRYLIKTRGQQVTLSCSPISGHRSVSWYQQTPGQGLQFLFEYFSETQRNKGNFPGRFSGRQFSNSRSEMNVSTLELGDSALYLCASSFSRPRTSYNEQFFGPGTRLTVL.

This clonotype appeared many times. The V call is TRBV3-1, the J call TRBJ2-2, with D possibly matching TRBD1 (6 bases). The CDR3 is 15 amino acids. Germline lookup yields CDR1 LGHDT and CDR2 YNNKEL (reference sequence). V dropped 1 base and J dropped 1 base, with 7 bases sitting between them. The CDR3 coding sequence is TGTGCCAGCAGCCAAGTGGACAGGAACACCGGGGAGCTGTTTTTT. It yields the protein CASSQVDRNTGELFF.

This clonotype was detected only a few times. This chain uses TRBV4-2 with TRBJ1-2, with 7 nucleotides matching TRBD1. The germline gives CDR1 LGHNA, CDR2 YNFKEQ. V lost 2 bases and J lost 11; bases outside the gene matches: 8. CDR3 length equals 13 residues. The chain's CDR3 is CASSQTRDSGYTF. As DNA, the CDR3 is TGTGCCAGCAGCCAAACTCGGGACAGTGGGTACACCTTC.

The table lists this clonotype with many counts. The CDR3 sequence is CASQMRGGTGELFF. The CDR3 DNA reads TGTGCCAGCCAGATGAGGGGGGGCACCGGGGAGCTGTTTTTT. This sequence joins TRBV7-9 and TRBJ2-2; D might be TRBD2 (7 bases). Looked up from germline, CDR1 is SEHNR and CDR2 is FQNEAQ (reference sequence). The CDR3 has 14 amino acids. V was trimmed by 8 bases and J by 4 bases, leaving 14 bases between them.

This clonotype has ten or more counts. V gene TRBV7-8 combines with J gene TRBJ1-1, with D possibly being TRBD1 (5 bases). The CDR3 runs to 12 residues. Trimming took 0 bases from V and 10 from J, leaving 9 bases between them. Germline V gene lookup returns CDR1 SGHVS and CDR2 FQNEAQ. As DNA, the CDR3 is TGTGCCAGCAGCTTAGCCCAGGGAGGAGCTTTCTTT. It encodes CASSLAQGGAFF.